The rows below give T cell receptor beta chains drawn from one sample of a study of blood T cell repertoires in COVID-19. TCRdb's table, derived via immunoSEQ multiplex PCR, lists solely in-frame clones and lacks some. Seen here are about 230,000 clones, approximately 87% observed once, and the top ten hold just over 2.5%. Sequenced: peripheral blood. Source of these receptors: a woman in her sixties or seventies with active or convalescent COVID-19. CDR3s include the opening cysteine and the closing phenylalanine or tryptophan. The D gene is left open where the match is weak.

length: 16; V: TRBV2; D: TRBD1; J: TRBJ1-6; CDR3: CASSELLTGANSPLHF
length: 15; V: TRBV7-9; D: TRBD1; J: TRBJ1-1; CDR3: CASSSPGQGVTEAFF
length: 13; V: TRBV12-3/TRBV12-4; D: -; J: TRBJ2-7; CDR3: CASSSRGIHEQYF
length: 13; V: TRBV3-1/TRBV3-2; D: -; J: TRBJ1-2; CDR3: CASSQDRLYGYTF
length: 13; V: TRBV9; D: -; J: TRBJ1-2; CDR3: CASSVNSDYGYTF
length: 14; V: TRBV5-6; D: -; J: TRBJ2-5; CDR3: CASSLGGRQETQYF
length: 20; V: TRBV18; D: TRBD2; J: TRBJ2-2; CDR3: CASSPPGGTPLPMNTGELFF
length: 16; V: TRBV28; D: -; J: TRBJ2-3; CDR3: CASSLGAGQSTDTQYF
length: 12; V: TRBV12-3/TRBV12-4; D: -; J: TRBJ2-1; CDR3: CASSSQAGEQFF
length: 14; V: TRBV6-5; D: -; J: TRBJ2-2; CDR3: CASRGLTNTGELFF
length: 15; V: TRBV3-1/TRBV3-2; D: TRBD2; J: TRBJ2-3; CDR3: CASSFMGLAPDTQYF
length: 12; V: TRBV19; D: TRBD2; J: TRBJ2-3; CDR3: CASSNPGGTQYF
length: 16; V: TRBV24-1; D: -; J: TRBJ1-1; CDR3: CATSDLQSLPGTEAFF
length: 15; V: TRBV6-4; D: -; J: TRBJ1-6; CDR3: CARDEGGQRNSPLHF
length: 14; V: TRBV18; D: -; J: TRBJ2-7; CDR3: CASSPGSYPTEQYF
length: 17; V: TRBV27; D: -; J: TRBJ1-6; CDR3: CASSFTFSGTYNSPLHF
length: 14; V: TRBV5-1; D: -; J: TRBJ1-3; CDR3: CASSLGAAQNTIYF
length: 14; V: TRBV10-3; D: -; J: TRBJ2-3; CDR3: CAIGTASSTDTQYF
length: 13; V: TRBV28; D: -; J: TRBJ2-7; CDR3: CASSGSSIYEQYF
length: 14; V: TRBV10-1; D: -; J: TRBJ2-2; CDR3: CASQLTLRTGELFF
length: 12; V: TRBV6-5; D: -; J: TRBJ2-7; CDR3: CASGPAPYEQYF
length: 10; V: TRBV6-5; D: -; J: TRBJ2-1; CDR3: CASMEGEQFF
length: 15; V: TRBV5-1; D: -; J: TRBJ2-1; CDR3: CASSRGSGRGNEQFF
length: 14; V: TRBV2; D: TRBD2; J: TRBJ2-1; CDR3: CASRLAGEVNEQFF
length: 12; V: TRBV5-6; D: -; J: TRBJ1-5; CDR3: CASSNLGGPQHF
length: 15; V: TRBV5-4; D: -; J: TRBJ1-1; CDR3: CASSSRGGAGTEAFF
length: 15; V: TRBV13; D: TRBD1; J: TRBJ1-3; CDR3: CASSSGQGSGNTIYF
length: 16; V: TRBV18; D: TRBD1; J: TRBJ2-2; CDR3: CASSPPGDRSTGELFF
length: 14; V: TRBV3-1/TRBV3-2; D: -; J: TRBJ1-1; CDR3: CASSQVEGNTEAFF
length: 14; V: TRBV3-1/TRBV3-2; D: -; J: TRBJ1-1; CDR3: CASQAMGMNTEAFF